This T cell receptor (beta chain) appears in the sequencing data of a study of metastatic and nonmetastatic thyroid tumors. This clone has at least ten counts. Thyroid surgery was performed in patients who had received no treatment beforehand. TCRdb reprocessed the PCR reads via MiXCR. The data show some 11,000 clones, around a fifth seen once. Sequencing used adjacent normal tissue. This TCR was recovered from a female donor with papillary thyroid cancer or a benign thyroid nodule (not recorded which). Some clones in this sample may be carry-over from other donors' samples.

CDR3 nucleotides: TGTGCCAGTAGTATAGGGAGGACAGGGGCCACTCGGGAAGCTTTCTTT. Encoded protein: CASSIGRTGATREAFF. The gene calls are TRBV19 and TRBJ1-1, with 9 bases aligning to TRBD1. Germline values: CDR1 LNHDA, CDR2 SQIVND (reference sequence). Trimming at V came to 1 base and at J to 8 bases, leaving 11 bases not matched to a gene. This CDR3 contains 16 residues.